This is a list of T cell receptor beta chains from one sample in a study of T cells in localized non-small cell lung cancer. The repertoire was sequenced with immunoSEQ multiplex PCR; TCRdb's copy has only in-frame clones and lacks some. The data show more than 50,000 clones, over 80% seen once. Sequenced material: peripheral blood, taken before any cancer treatment. The receptor source for this set is a female donor at least 60 years old with stage II squamous cell lung carcinoma. Both conserved end residues are trimmed from each CDR3. Clone size is shown for a subset of rows, as once, few, many or a class of expanded clone.

TRBV14 | once | ASSQEQHTDTQY
TRBV19 | few | ASSTSGANVLT
TRBV6-1 | NA | ASTLQGSTDTQY
TRBV7-9 | NA | ASSLGRTVETQY
TRBV7-2 | NA | ASSPSNRVSGANVLT
TRBV7-9 | NA | ASSLAEGTDTQY
TRBV5-4 | NA | ASSSGGYRNTGELF
TRBV18 | NA | ASSPLGQGSQETQY
TRBV27 | NA | ASRLGTGAFGETQY
TRBV5-1 | NA | ASSLTQGAQGGYT
TRBV6-5 | once | ASSLDRGLRHTEAF
TRBV6-1 | NA | ASSASGLEYLGYT
TRBV27 | NA | ASSPSLAGNPDTQY
TRBV7-9 | NA | ASSFASSPQETQY
TRBV25-1 | once | ASSDPTGADYGYT
TRBV6-5 | NA | ASSWYDEQY
TRBV7-6 | NA | ASSLFRADTQY
TRBV2 | NA | ASNGEPLGTEAF
TRBV10-2 | few | ASTWTGEDTEAF
TRBV27 | NA | ASSLSGAAGYT
TRBV27 | NA | ASTPHPPQGAYEQF
TRBV5-1 | NA | ASSAGQGDYEQY
TRBV7-2 | NA | ASSLDSGANVLT
TRBV6-8 | NA | ASSYPDNTGELF
TRBV2 | NA | ASSENVGGDGYT
TRBV19 | few | ASSIGTGPNSPLH
TRBV6-5 | NA | ASSYSGTKNIQY
TRBV29-1 | NA | SAETGRGYT
TRBV27 | NA | ASSPSRGPYEQY
TRBV18 | NA | ASSPADTQY
TRBV5-1 | NA | ASSLSAGAGGAPNSPLH
TRBV9 | NA | ASSVAGGNSPLH
TRBV10-2 | NA | ASTYGGSYEQY
TRBV6-1 | NA | ASSEVSYNEQF
TRBV7-3 | once | ASSLMRGSSYNEQF
TRBV4-2 | NA | ASSQEGNRGNYGYT
TRBV9 | NA | ASSYGTLNYNEQF
TRBV9 | NA | ASSVDVSSTDTQY
TRBV20-1 | few | SAGGRQGYT
TRBV7-2 | NA | ASSLDRQGQPQH
TRBV11-2 | NA | ASSLILRAEAF
TRBV2 | NA | ASREQGSSTGELF
TRBV6-1 | NA | ASSEQLVGRQPQH